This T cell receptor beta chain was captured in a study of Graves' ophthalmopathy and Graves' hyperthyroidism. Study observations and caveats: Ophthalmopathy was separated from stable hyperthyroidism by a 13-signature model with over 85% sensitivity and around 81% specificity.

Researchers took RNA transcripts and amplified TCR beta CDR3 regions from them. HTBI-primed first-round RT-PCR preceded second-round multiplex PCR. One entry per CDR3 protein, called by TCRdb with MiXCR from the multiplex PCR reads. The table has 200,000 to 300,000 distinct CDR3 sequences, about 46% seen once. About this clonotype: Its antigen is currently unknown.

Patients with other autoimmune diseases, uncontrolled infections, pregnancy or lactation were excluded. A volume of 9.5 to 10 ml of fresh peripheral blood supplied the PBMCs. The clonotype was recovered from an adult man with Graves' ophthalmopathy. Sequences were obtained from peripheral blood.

The chain's CDR3 is CSAKDGGTDTQYF. CDR3 sequence (DNA): TGCAGTGCCAAGGACGGGGGCACAGATACGCAGTATTTT. The chain couples TRBV20-1 to TRBJ2-3; TRBD2 is a possible D gene (5 bases). V lost 6 bases and J 1 base, leaving 11 bases between the germline ends. CDR1 and CDR2 from the germline V gene are DFQATT and SNEGSKA (reference sequence). The CDR3 spans 13 residues.